One sample yielded the 14 T cell receptor beta chains listed below, sequenced in a study of T-cell memory formation after mild COVID-19. TCRdb called the 5' RACE reads again in MiXCR, with one record for every CDR3 protein. The repertoire holds approximately 350,000 distinct CDR3 sequences, with 28% as singletons. Material: PBMCs or a T cell subset sorted from them (not recorded which). The receptors here all came from an adult woman who had mild COVID-19 (a few samples of this study predate the infection). Cell type and time point are not known.

V usage is TRBV7-9 and J usage is TRBJ2-1, with D possibly being TRBD2 (5 bases). The CDR3 is 14 residues long. The germline gives CDR1 SEHNR, CDR2 FQNEAQ (reference sequence). Trimming took 2 bases from V and 8 from J, leaving 13 bases between them. Here the CDR3 reads CASSLSEGLDEQFF. As DNA, the CDR3 is TGTGCCAGCAGCTTAAGTGAGGGTTTGGATGAGCAGTTCTTC.

The V and J genes are TRBV6-6 and TRBJ2-1; perhaps TRBD1 as D (6 bases). The V and J ends lost 6 bases and 10 bases respectively, with 13 bases between them. The CDR3 covers 12 residues. Germline V gene data show CDR1 as MNHNY and CDR2 as SVGAGI (reference sequence). The CDR3 coding sequence is TGTGCCAGCAGAGACCAGACAGGAGAGCAGTTCTTC. Its translation: CASRDQTGEQFF.

The table lists this clonotype with a few counts. The chain couples TRBV7-9 to TRBJ2-7; 10 bases agree with TRBD2. CDR3 length: 15 residues. CDR1 is SEHNR and CDR2 is FQNEAQ in the germline V gene (reference sequence). The J segment lost 3 bases and the V segment lost 5 bases, leaving 7 bases of the junction unmatched. The CDR3 is CASSLAAGGLYEQYF. The CDR3 DNA is TGTGCCAGCAGCCTGGCAGCGGGAGGGCTCTACGAGCAGTACTTC.

The chain uses TRBV30 and TRBJ1-1; D might be TRBD1 (5 bases). Germline V gene data show CDR1 as GTSNPN and CDR2 as SVGIG (reference sequence). With 3 bases removed from V and 1 base from J, the gap between germline ends came to 9 bases. CDR3 length: 13 amino acids. CDR3 coding DNA: TGTGCCTGGAGAACAGGACCGAACACTGAAGCTTTCTTT. Its protein product is CAWRTGPNTEAFF.

V gene TRBV18 combines with J gene TRBJ2-3; the match to TRBD2 covers 7 bases. The CDR3 length is 16 residues. CDR1 is KGHSH and CDR2 is LQKENI in the germline V gene. Trimming at V came to 6 bases and at J to 0 bases, leaving 9 bases not matched to a gene. The CDR3 is CASSPSGLLSTDTQYF. The CDR3 DNA sequence: TGTGCCAGCTCTCCTAGCGGACTACTAAGCACAGATACGCAGTATTTT.

This clonotype has just a few counts. The chain links TRBV12-3 or TRBV12-4 to TRBJ2-7, with no clear D. Trimming pared 3 bases from V and 7 bases from J, leaving 7 bases between. This CDR3 is 11 amino acids long. CDR3 bases: TGTGCCAGCAGTTTCCAAGAGGAGCAGTACTTC. It yields the protein CASSFQEEQYF.

This clonotype has only a few counts. The chain has TRBV13 and TRBJ1-1; 7 bases map to TRBD1. CDR3 size: 12 residues. Trimming removed 8 bases from V and 4 bases from J; junction bases left unmatched: 4. The germline gives CDR1 PRHDT, CDR2 FYEKMQ (reference sequence). This CDR3 is CASLNRGTEAFF. CDR3 coding DNA: TGTGCCAGCTTGAACAGGGGCACTGAAGCTTTCTTT.

The V call is TRBV20-1, the J call TRBJ2-3; 7 bases are shared with TRBD1. The CDR3 spans 16 residues. The germline V gene has CDR1 DFQATT and CDR2 SNEGSKA (reference sequence). V lost 3 bases and J lost 0; bases outside the gene matches: 9. The CDR3 sequence is CSASRGPETSTDTQYF. The CDR3 nucleotides read TGCAGTGCTAGTAGGGGGCCAGAAACTAGCACAGATACGCAGTATTTT.

The V gene is TRBV27, the J gene TRBJ2-7; D is undetermined. CDR3 length equals 14 residues. Germline V lookup: CDR1 MNHEY, CDR2 SMNVEV (reference sequence). V was cut by 4 bases and J by 2 bases, with 12 bases left in between. CDR3 sequence: CASSSTYTTYEQYF. CDR3 coding DNA: TGTGCCAGCAGTTCAACCTATACTACCTACGAGCAGTACTTC.

This clonotype was picked up a small number of times. V usage is TRBV29-1 and J usage is TRBJ2-7, with D perhaps matching TRBD2 (6 bases). The length of the CDR3 is 13 residues. The V gene lost 8 bases and the J gene lost 3 bases, with 17 bases spanning the gap. In germline, CDR1 is SQVTM, CDR2 ANQGSEA. In DNA form, the CDR3 reads TGCAGCACCAGGGACGGAGGGAGCTACGAGCAGTACTTC. Amino acids: CSTRDGGSYEQYF.

Only a few counts were recorded for this clonotype. The genes are TRBV18 and TRBJ1-1; TRBD1 matches at 8 bases. Germline CDR1 and CDR2: KGHSH and LQKENI. The CDR3 sequence is 15 residues long. The V and J ends lost 3 bases and 1 base, in that order; junction bases with no gene match: 4. The CDR3 sequence is CASSPTGQGNTEAFF. CDR3 in DNA: TGTGCCAGCTCACCCACTGGACAGGGGAACACTGAAGCTTTCTTT.

This rearrangement joins TRBV15 to TRBJ1-5; 7 bases agree with TRBD1. Germline CDR1 LNHNV, CDR2 YYDKDF (reference sequence). The trim removed 2 bases at V and 3 bases at J, leaving 7 bases unmatched. CDR3 length: 16 residues. CDR3 nucleotides: TGTGCCACCAGCAGAATCCCGACAGGGAACAATCAGCCCCAGCATTTT. Its translation is CATSRIPTGNNQPQHF.

This chain uses TRBV7-9 with TRBJ2-7, with 7 bases identical to TRBD2. The CDR3 consists of 14 residues. Germline lookup yields CDR1 SEHNR and CDR2 FQNEAQ (reference sequence). V shed 6 bases and J 3 bases; nucleotides not matched to a gene: 8. DNA for the CDR3: TGTGCCAGCAGTACACCCGGGGGGAGCTACGAGCAGTACTTC. Translation: CASSTPGGSYEQYF.

There are a few counts of this clonotype. The chain recombines TRBV20-1 with TRBJ2-7, with a tentative D call TRBD1 (5 bases). This CDR3 is built from 15 residues. The V gene's germline CDR1 is DFQATT and CDR2 SNEGSKA (reference sequence). V dropped 6 bases and J dropped 1 base, with 19 bases sitting between them. CDR3: CSASPLLGQSYEQYF. CDR3 sequence (DNA): TGCAGTGCCTCACCACTACTCGGACAATCCTACGAGCAGTACTTC.